Included here is one T cell receptor (beta chain) sequence, with context. Its target is unknown. This sample stems from a study of T cell repertoires in cytomegalovirus infection. Across the study: TCR beta signatures that were public indicated CMV infection and matching HLA type. Study-wide results and limits: CMV carriers with the relevant HLA were identified by cumulative public TCR beta family frequency.

TCRdb ran MiXCR on the reads and lists one entry per CDR3 protein. The sample holds around 530,000 distinct CDR3 sequences, 26% seen once. The CDR3 extends over 13 amino acids. Trimming stripped 6 bases from V and 7 bases from J, with 13 bases between. CDR1 ENHRY and CDR2 SYGVKD come from the germline V gene. The receptor comes from a human donor in good health (CMV status not recorded). Some clones in this sample may be carry-over from other donors' samples. The chain carries TRBV10-3 and TRBJ1-5; D is ambiguous. The sequencing sample was made of PBMCs. CDR3 amino acids: CAISPAPEQPQHF. CDR3 in DNA: TGTGCCATCAGCCCCGCCCCAGAGCAGCCCCAGCATTTT.